The present entry profiles one TCR beta chain with its context. Germline V gives CDR1 LNHDA, CDR2 SQIVND (reference sequence). The CDR3 is made up of 16 amino acids. V shed 2 bases and J 4 bases; nucleotides not matched to a gene: 7. The data originate from a study of beta chain features in type 1 diabetes. Every isolated RNA sample was fully reverse transcribed, so sequencing captured expressed TCRB transcripts. The protocol was immunoSEQ multiplex PCR, while the TCRdb copy is restricted to in-frame clones and leaves out a portion. This table has under 500,000 clones, about 30% appearing once. Sequenced material: naive CD4+ T cells from blood. V is TRBV19 and J is TRBJ2-7; 11 bases are a match to TRBD2. The source of this sequence is a man aged 18 to 29 in good health. The CDR3 sequence: CASSISGLAGVYEQYF. Here the CDR3 DNA reads TGTGCCAGTAGTATATCCGGACTAGCGGGTGTATACGAGCAGTACTTC. Supplemented by reference TRBV19 and TRBJ2-7, the full variable domain reads DGGITQSPKYLFRKEGQNVTLSCEQNLNHDAMYWYRQDPGQGLRLIYYSQIVNDFQKGDIAEGYSVSREKKESFPLTVTSAQKNPTAFYLCASSISGLAGVYEQYFGPGTRLTVT.